The sequence of this T cell receptor (beta chain) was determined in a study of blood T cell repertoires in COVID-19. Only in-frame clones appear in the TCRdb table, and some are missing; sequencing was by immunoSEQ multiplex PCR. Of nearly 400,000 clones in the sample, 85% to 90% were seen once. Participant-reported clinical history was the basis for cohort assignment. Two negative PCRs, clearance, or symptom resolution were required of recovered Cohort 3 donors. Trimming removed 2 bases from V and 5 bases from J; junction bases left unmatched: 9. Germline values: CDR1 SGHVS, CDR2 FNYEAQ. This CDR3 has 18 residues.

V and J are TRBV7-6 and TRBJ2-1; 13 bases are shared with TRBD2. Material for sequencing was PBMCs or T cells enriched from blood (not recorded which). The sequence came from a woman aged 30 to 39 who had recovered from COVID-19. The CDR3 loop reads CASSLFGGLAGRNNEQFF. The CDR3 nucleotides read TGTGCCAGCAGCTTATTCGGGGGACTAGCGGGAAGAAACAATGAGCAGTTCTTC. The full variable domain, with the rest looked up from reference TRBV7-6 and TRBJ2-1, is GAGVSQSPRYKVTKRGQDVALRCDPISGHVSLYWYRQALGQGPEFLTYFNYEAQQDKSGLPNDRFSAERPEGSISTLTIQRTEQRDSAMYRCASSLFGGLAGRNNEQFFGPGTRLTVL.